Presented here are 15 T cell receptor beta chains from one specimen sequenced in a study of beta chain features in type 1 diabetes. Expressed TCRB transcripts were sequenced after all isolated RNA was converted to cDNA. TCRdb's copy holds only in-frame clones and misses some; the assay was immunoSEQ multiplex PCR. The sample yields under 250,000 clones, around an eighth seen once. Specimen: naive CD4+ T cells from blood. These receptors were collected from a woman aged 40 to 49 in good health.

The J gene is TRBJ1-5, the V gene TRBV7-6; D is uncertain. This CDR3 region has 14 residues. Germline-derived CDR1 and CDR2 are SGHVS and FNYEAQ. Trimming took off 5 bases at V and 4 bases at J, with 12 bases between the two ends. CDR3 DNA sequence: TGTGCCAGCAGCGCGAGAGGGAGGAATCAGCCCCAGCATTTT. This gives the protein CASSARGRNQPQHF.

This clone has only a few counts. The rearrangement links TRBV5-4 to TRBJ2-3; D may be TRBD2 (5 bases). Trimming removed 0 bases from V and 6 bases from J, with 14 bases in between. This CDR3 comprises 15 residues. From germline, CDR1 is SGHNT and CDR2 YYREEE (reference sequence). CDR3 DNA sequence: TGTGCCAGCAGCTTGGCGGGTGGAAGGAGGGATACGCAGTATTTT. It is translated as CASSLAGGRRDTQYF.

This clone turned up a few times. The chain combines TRBV10-1 with TRBJ2-4; 11 positions agree with TRBD2. V lost 3 bases to trimming and J lost 12 bases; unmatched junction nucleotides: 4. Germline-derived CDR1 and CDR2 are WNHNN and SYGVQD (reference sequence). The CDR3 is made up of 13 amino acids. Here the CDR3 DNA reads TGCGCCAGCAGTGAAACTAGCGGGGGACATCAGTACTTC. Its translation is CASSETSGGHQYF.

The rearrangement uses TRBV11-2 and TRBJ1-5, with no clear D. Germline lookup yields CDR1 SGHAT and CDR2 FQNNGV. CDR3 length: 14 amino acids. V was trimmed by 5 bases and J by 4 bases, leaving 12 bases between them. The CDR3 DNA is TGTGCCAGCAGCACTGATCTTCGAAATCAGCCCCAGCATTTT. Encoded protein: CASSTDLRNQPQHF.

V gene TRBV10-3 combines with J gene TRBJ2-2; 10 nucleotides agree with TRBD1. This CDR3 has 15 residues. From germline, CDR1 is ENHRY and CDR2 SYGVKD. V shed 10 bases, J shed 3 bases, and the junction held 8 bases outside the gene matches. CDR3 coding DNA: TGTGCCACCCTCCGGGACAGGGGCGACACCGGGGAGCTGTTTTTT. Encoded protein: CATLRDRGDTGELFF.

In this sample, this clone turned up a few times. This rearrangement joins TRBV7-2 to TRBJ2-2; unclear D gene. This CDR3 has 16 amino acids. Germline V gene data show CDR1 as SGHTA and CDR2 as FQGNSA. The germline V and J ends were trimmed by 3 bases and 4 bases, with 15 bases remaining between them. The chain's CDR3 is CASSFSFLYATGELFF. The CDR3 coding sequence is TGTGCCAGCAGCTTTTCTTTCCTCTATGCCACCGGGGAGCTGTTTTTT. The whole variable domain, remainder taken from reference TRBV7-2 and TRBJ2-2, is GAGVSQSPSNKVTEKGKDVELRCDPISGHTALYWYRQSLGQGLEFLIYFQGNSAPDKSGLPSDRFSAERTGGSVSTLTIQRTQQEDSAVYLCASSFSFLYATGELFFGEGSRLTVL.

J is TRBJ2-1 and V is TRBV6-4; no clear D. Trimming cost V 0 bases and J 12 bases, with 9 bases left between them. The CDR3 is made up of 12 amino acids. Germline assignment: CDR1 MRHNA and CDR2 SNTAGT. The CDR3 region is CASSDSNSGQFF. CDR3 coding DNA: TGTGCCAGCAGTGACTCGAACTCGGGGCAGTTCTTC.

This clone was counted only a few times. The chain joins TRBV6-6 to TRBJ2-7, with unresolved D. Trimming stripped 2 bases from V and 0 bases from J, with 14 bases between. The CDR3 runs 16 residues. Germline V gene lookup returns CDR1 MNHNY and CDR2 SVGAGI (reference sequence). The chain's CDR3 is CASSYGSSVSSYEQYF. The CDR3 DNA sequence: TGTGCCAGCAGTTACGGGTCTAGTGTAAGCTCCTACGAGCAGTACTTC.

The chain couples TRBV19 to TRBJ2-4; 9 bases agree with TRBD1. V was pared by 7 bases and J by 5 bases, with 6 bases of the junction left unmatched. The CDR3 totals 14 residues. Germline loops: CDR1 LNHDA, CDR2 SQIVND (reference sequence). The CDR3 DNA sequence: TGTGCCAGTACTCCAGGGGACAGGGAAAACATTCAGTACTTC. It codes for CASTPGDRENIQYF.

This chain uses TRBV29-1 with TRBJ2-7; D remains unclear. Germline loops: CDR1 SQVTM, CDR2 ANQGSEA. The CDR3 consists of 12 residues. V lost 4 bases and J lost 6, with 13 bases in between. CDR3 region: CSVAERPFEQYF. For the CDR3, the DNA is TGCAGCGTTGCTGAGAGGCCGTTCGAGCAGTACTTC.

This clone has more than one count but fewer than ten. The chain joins TRBV7-2 to TRBJ2-1; maybe TRBD2 (5 bases). The CDR3 spans 18 residues. The V gene lost 5 bases and the J gene lost 0 bases, with 20 bases spanning the gap. Germline V lookup: CDR1 SGHTA, CDR2 FQGNSA. The DNA for the CDR3 is TGTGCCAGCAGCGTTTCTCTAGGACTTCCCAGCTCCTACAATGAGCAGTTCTTC. The encoded protein is CASSVSLGLPSSYNEQFF.

The chain employs TRBV14 and TRBJ1-4; D gene unclear. CDR1 SGHDN and CDR2 FVKESK come from the germline V gene. The CDR3 runs 20 residues. Trimming took off 4 bases at V and 0 bases at J, with 24 bases between the two ends. The CDR3 reads CASSRYPTGGGSATNEKLFF. The DNA of the CDR3 is TGTGCCAGCAGCCGATACCCCACGGGCGGCGGGTCGGCAACTAATGAAAAACTGTTTTTT. Full variable domain (missing parts from reference TRBV14 and TRBJ1-4): EAGVTQFPSHSVIEKGQTVTLRCDPISGHDNLYWYRRVMGKEIKFLLHFVKESKQDESGMPNNRFLAERTGGTYSTLKVQPAELEDSGVYFCASSRYPTGGGSATNEKLFFGSGTQLSVL.

The chain has TRBV5-1 and TRBJ1-1, with D maybe TRBD1 (5 bases). Germline loops: CDR1 SGHRS, CDR2 YFSETQ. V lost 4 bases and J 10 bases, leaving 17 bases between the germline ends. CDR3 length: 13 amino acids. The chain's CDR3 is CASSRVLQGVAFF. As DNA, the CDR3 is TGCGCCAGCAGCCGAGTTCTCCAAGGGGTAGCTTTCTTT.

This rearrangement joins TRBV6-5 to TRBJ2-1; TRBD1 agrees at 8 bases. The CDR3 totals 15 residues. CDR1 and CDR2 from the germline V gene are MNHEY and SVGAGI. The V and J ends lost 6 bases and 6 bases, in that order; junction bases with no gene match: 10. The CDR3 DNA is TGTGCCAGCAGCCACGGCCGGACAGGGTTCAATGAGCAGTTCTTC. It is translated as CASSHGRTGFNEQFF.

The J gene is TRBJ1-2, the V gene TRBV29-1; 8 positions agree with TRBD1. Germline V CDR1 and CDR2: SQVTM, ANQGSEA. The CDR3 consists of 17 residues. Unmatched junction bases numbered 21, after V lost 4 bases and J lost 8 bases. As DNA, the CDR3 is TGCAGCGTTGGCCGTGGCAGGGGGCGCGAGTCTCTAGGAGGCTACACCTTC. As protein: CSVGRGRGRESLGGYTF.